A single T cell receptor beta chain is shown here with its context. The antigen is not known. The read finishes 3 residues shy of the CDR3 end, and the germline J gene is used to complete it. Produced via immunoSEQ multiplex PCR; TCRdb's table is partial and in-frame only. Recorded for this sample: 45,000 to 55,000 clones. Unstimulated Tregs (CD4+CD25+CD127-) and CD4+CD25- non-Tregs were sorted from PBMCs. Germline V lookup: CDR1 SGHTA, CDR2 FQGTGA. The junction had 1 base not matched to a gene; V was cut back by 3 bases and J by 0 bases. This CDR3 is built from 15 residues. This sample was included in a study of Tregs in tolerant kidney transplant recipients. Broader study findings: No direct test of biological reproducibility was done here. Nucleotide sequences could not be compared across some patients' samples due to primer changes. Donor-specific Treg expansion exceeded global Treg expansion in tolerant patients, suggesting antigen drive.

The chain is built from TRBV7-3 and TRBJ2-3, with 9 bases that match TRBD2. Sequencing was performed on CD4+ T cells from blood, taken before the transplant. This receptor was identified in a human donor who received a combined kidney and bone marrow transplant. The CDR3 protein is CASSFTSGSTDTQYF. The CDR3 DNA, read in part, is TGTGCCAGCAGCTTTACTAGCGGGAGCACAGATACG.